Listed here are 22 T cell receptor beta chains from one sample, sequenced in a study of blood T cell repertoires in COVID-19. TCRdb's copy holds only in-frame clones and misses some; the assay was immunoSEQ multiplex PCR. The data hold over 200,000 clones, with 87% observed a single time. The sequenced sample was PBMCs or T cells enriched from blood (not recorded which). Receptor source: a man aged 25-40 years who had recovered from COVID-19.

J is TRBJ2-7 and V is TRBV6-6; TRBD1 matches at 8 bases. The CDR3 sequence is 14 residues long. Germline-derived CDR1 and CDR2 are MNHNY and SVGAGI (reference sequence). V shed 3 bases, J shed 5 bases, and the junction held 6 bases outside the gene matches. As DNA, the CDR3 is TGTGCCAGCAGTTATCAGGGGGCCGGGGACGAGCAGTACTTC. It is translated as CASSYQGAGDEQYF.

The gene calls are TRBV5-4 and TRBJ1-2, with 9 bases aligning to TRBD1. V was pared by 4 bases and J by 7 bases, with 8 bases of the junction left unmatched. The CDR3 contains 14 residues. Germline-derived CDR1 and CDR2 are SGHNT and YYREEE (reference sequence). The CDR3 spells CASSRETTGGGYTF. For the CDR3, the DNA is TGTGCCAGCAGCCGAGAGACGACAGGGGGTGGCTACACCTTC.

This clone was found once. The chain carries TRBV4-1 and TRBJ1-5; D is uncertain. CDR1 MGHRA and CDR2 YSYEKL come from the germline V gene. V was shortened by 1 base and J by 3 bases, with 10 bases between the two germline ends. The CDR3 loop spans 15 amino acids. CDR3 sequence: CASSQGLPNNQPQHF. CDR3 nucleotides: TGCGCCAGCAGCCAAGGTCTCCCTAACAATCAGCCCCAGCATTTT.

The V gene is TRBV7-9, the J gene TRBJ1-2; TRBD1 matches at 7 bases. This CDR3 region has 13 residues. Trimming removed 5 bases from V and 7 bases from J; junction bases left unmatched: 7. In germline, CDR1 is SEHNR, CDR2 FQNEAQ (reference sequence). The CDR3: CASSPGQAGGYTF. The CDR3 DNA is TGTGCCAGCAGCCCCGGACAGGCTGGTGGCTACACCTTC.

The chain is built from TRBV19 and TRBJ1-4, with 7 bases aligning to TRBD1. The germline gives CDR1 LNHDA, CDR2 SQIVND (reference sequence). The V segment lost 7 bases and the J segment 5 bases; nucleotides outside the gene matches: 10. The CDR3 is 15 residues long. In nucleotides, the CDR3 is TGTGCCAGTACCAAAAGTGTGACAGGGAATGAAAAACTGTTTTTT. Translating it yields CASTKSVTGNEKLFF.

The chain employs TRBV7-9 and TRBJ2-7; no clear D. The CDR3 runs 14 residues. V lost 2 bases, J lost 5 bases, and 13 bases lay in between. Germline CDR1 is SEHNR and CDR2 is FQNEAQ (reference sequence). CDR3 sequence reads: CASSLSVPVDEQYF. In DNA form, the CDR3 reads TGTGCCAGCAGCTTATCGGTACCGGTCGACGAGCAGTACTTC. The whole variable domain, filled in from reference TRBV7-9 and TRBJ2-7, reads DTGVSQNPRHKITKRGQNVTFRCDPISEHNRLYWYRQTLGQGPEFLTYFQNEAQLEKSRLLSDRFSAERPKGSFSTLEIQRTEQGDSAMYLCASSLSVPVDEQYFGPGTRLTVT.

The chain couples TRBV7-8 to TRBJ1-1; 8 bases align to TRBD1. This CDR3 comprises 14 residues. The germline V gene encodes CDR1 SGHVS and CDR2 FQNEAQ. The J segment lost 4 bases and the V segment lost 1 base, leaving 2 bases of the junction unmatched. The CDR3 coding sequence is TGTGCCAGCAGCTTAGACAGGGGGGGCACTGAAGCTTTCTTT. It translates to CASSLDRGGTEAFF.

The J gene is TRBJ2-2, the V gene TRBV5-1; TRBD2 is a possible D gene (6 bases). The CDR3 runs to 15 residues. Germline CDR1 SGHRS, CDR2 YFSETQ. V was pared by 1 base and J by 5 bases, with 12 bases between. CDR3 in amino acids: CASSLTSPSTGELFF. DNA of the CDR3: TGCGCCAGCAGCTTGACTAGCCCCAGTACCGGGGAGCTGTTTTTT.

The chain is built from TRBV15 and TRBJ2-1; a weak D match, TRBD2 (6 bases). In germline, CDR1 is LNHNV, CDR2 YYDKDF (reference sequence). The CDR3 spans 18 residues. With 2 bases removed from V and 9 bases from J, the gap between germline ends came to 26 bases. The CDR3 DNA follows: TGTGCCACCAGCAGAATGGAGGGGACTGTGGGGTTACCGGCTGAGCAGTTCTTC. Its protein is CATSRMEGTVGLPAEQFF.

CDR3 loop: CASSALRGQETQYF. CDR3 DNA: TGTGCCAGCAGCGCCTTAAGGGGGCAAGAGACCCAGTACTTC. This chain joins TRBV5-4 and TRBJ2-5; TRBD1 is a possible D gene (6 bases). V shed 4 bases and J shed 2 bases, with 12 bases lying between them. This CDR3 is 14 amino acids long. The germline V gene encodes CDR1 SGHNT and CDR2 YYREEE (reference sequence).

Regarding this clone: A junction end diverges from the germline sequence, so it may reflect a read error. This same CDR3 is encoded by further DNA sequences in the sample. CDR3 sequence (DNA): TGCGCCAGCCGCGCCGGCTACGGGGGGGGGAGCAATCAGCCCCAGCATTTT. It specifies CASRAGYGGGSNQPQHF. The J gene is TRBJ1-5, the V gene TRBV7-4, with D possibly being TRBD1 (5 bases). This CDR3 is built from 17 residues. Germline CDR1 and CDR2: SGHVT and SQSDAQ.

The rearrangement joins TRBV3-1 (or the pseudogene TRBV3-2) to TRBJ2-7; TRBD2 is a possible D gene (5 bases). The CDR3 length is 17 residues. Germline V gene data show CDR1 as LGHDT and CDR2 as YNNKEL (reference sequence). Trimming left V 1 base short and J 4 bases short, with 20 bases between. The CDR3, as DNA: TGTGCCAGCAGCCAAGGGAGGAGGCTAGAATCTCGGTACGAGCAGTACTTC. This encodes CASSQGRRLESRYEQYF.

The V call is TRBV19, the J call TRBJ2-2, with TRBD1 matching 8 bases. Germline trimming cut 2 bases from V and 6 bases from J; bases unmatched to any gene: 5. The CDR3 spans 15 residues. CDR1 LNHDA and CDR2 SQIVND come from the germline V gene (reference sequence). CDR3 sequence reads: CASSILDREAGELFF. In DNA, the CDR3 is TGTGCCAGTAGTATATTGGACAGGGAGGCCGGGGAGCTGTTTTTT.

The J gene is TRBJ2-7, the V gene TRBV19, with 10 bases identical to TRBD2. Germline assignment: CDR1 LNHDA and CDR2 SQIVND (reference sequence). The V and J ends lost 6 bases and 2 bases, in that order; junction bases with no gene match: 13. The CDR3 runs to 17 residues. This CDR3 is CASSPLPLAGAPYEQYF. CDR3 sequence (DNA): TGTGCCAGTAGCCCCCTACCCCTAGCGGGGGCTCCCTACGAGCAGTACTTC.

The chain has TRBV2 and TRBJ2-7; the D is unclear. Germline V gene sequence: CDR1 SNHLY, CDR2 FYNNEI. V lost 7 bases, J lost 4 bases, and 23 bases lay in between. This CDR3 region has 16 residues. The chain's CDR3 is CASTVLANTNQYEQYF. The CDR3 region has the DNA TGTGCCAGCACCGTACTCGCGAACACTAACCAATACGAGCAGTACTTC.

This chain joins TRBV28 and TRBJ1-2; 8 bases map to TRBD1. V lost 4 bases, J lost 7 bases, and 8 bases stayed unmatched. The CDR3 contains 14 residues. Germline CDR1 MDHEN, CDR2 SYDVKM. In DNA form, the CDR3 reads TGTGCCAGCAGTTCGCGACAGGGGTTGCGTGGCTACACCTTC. This codes for CASSSRQGLRGYTF.

This chain uses TRBV7-3 with TRBJ2-1, with a tentative D call TRBD2 (6 bases). Germline CDR1 SGHTA, CDR2 FQGTGA. Trimming pared 1 base from V and 8 bases from J, leaving 27 bases between. The CDR3 is made up of 19 amino acids. The CDR3 DNA follows: TGTGCCAGCAGCTTAAAGTCGTCGCTAGGGCGGGGATACGTTGATGAGCAGTTCTTC. Translating it yields CASSLKSSLGRGYVDEQFF.

This chain joins TRBV28 and TRBJ2-5, with 7 bases fitting TRBD2. V lost 5 bases, J lost 5 bases, and 11 bases stayed unmatched. The germline gives CDR1 MDHEN, CDR2 SYDVKM. The CDR3 consists of 15 residues. Here the CDR3 DNA reads TGTGCCAGCAGTGAAACTTTAGCGGGCCGCGAGACCCAGTACTTC. Translating it yields CASSETLAGRETQYF.

V usage is TRBV5-4 and J usage is TRBJ1-2; D gene unclear. The V end was cut by 1 base, the J end by 7 bases, with 14 bases between. The CDR3 has 14 amino acids. Germline values: CDR1 SGHNT, CDR2 YYREEE (reference sequence). CDR3 DNA sequence: TGTGCCAGCAGCTTGCGAGGAGCGGATAGTGGCTACACCTTC. Amino acid sequence: CASSLRGADSGYTF.

A single count supports this clone. The junction differs from germline at one of its ends, possibly a read error. The chain is built from TRBV15 and TRBJ1-5; D ambiguous. This CDR3 comprises 14 residues. Germline V CDR1 and CDR2: LNHNV, YYDKDF (reference sequence). Written as DNA, the CDR3 is TGTGCCACCAGTAGAGAGGGCGGCAATCAGCCCCAGCATTTT. It specifies CATSREGGNQPQHF.

This sequence joins TRBV18 and TRBJ2-6; 10 bases are shared with TRBD2. Germline CDR1 reads KGHSH; CDR2 reads LQKENI. The V segment lost 2 bases and the J segment 0 bases; nucleotides outside the gene matches: 7. CDR3 size: 19 residues. The CDR3 spells CASSPWPSGGNSGANVLTF. DNA of the CDR3: TGTGCCAGCTCACCATGGCCTAGCGGGGGTAACTCTGGGGCCAACGTCCTGACTTTC.

CDR3 amino acids: CASSQGYGNYGYTF. The CDR3 DNA reads TGTGCCAGCAGCCAAGGGTACGGGAACTATGGCTACACCTTC. The chain has TRBV3-1 (or the pseudogene TRBV3-2) and TRBJ1-2; the D is unclear. The germline V and J ends were trimmed by 1 base and 2 bases, with 8 bases remaining between them. There are 14 residues in the CDR3. Germline values: CDR1 LGHDT, CDR2 YNNKEL (reference sequence).